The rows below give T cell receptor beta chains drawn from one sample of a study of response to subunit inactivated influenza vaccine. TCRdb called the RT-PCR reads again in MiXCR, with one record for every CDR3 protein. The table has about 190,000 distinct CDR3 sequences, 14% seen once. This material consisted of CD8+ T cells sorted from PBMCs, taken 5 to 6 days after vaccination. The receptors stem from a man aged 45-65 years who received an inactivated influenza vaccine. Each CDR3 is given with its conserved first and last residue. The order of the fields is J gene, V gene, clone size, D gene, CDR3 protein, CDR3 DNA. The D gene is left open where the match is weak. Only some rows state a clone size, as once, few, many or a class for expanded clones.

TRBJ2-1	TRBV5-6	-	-	CASSQWAEQFF	TGTGCCAGCAGCCAATGGGCTGAGCAGTTCTTC
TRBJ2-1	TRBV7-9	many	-	CASSRGVLEQFF	TGTGCCAGCAGCCGAGGGGTCCTTGAGCAGTTCTTC
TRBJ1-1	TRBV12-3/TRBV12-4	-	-	CASSPTLSGEAFF	TGTGCCAGCAGTCCGACTTTAAGTGGAGAAGCTTTCTTT
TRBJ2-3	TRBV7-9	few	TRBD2	CASSLGSLAGLQYF	TGTGCCAGCAGCTTAGGGTCGTTAGCGGGGCTTCAGTATTTT
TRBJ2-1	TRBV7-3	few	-	CASSYTRTGSYNEQFF	TGTGCCAGCAGCTACACTCGAACAGGCTCCTACAATGAGCAGTTCTTC
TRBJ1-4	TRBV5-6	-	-	CASSPRSEGGNEKLFF	TGTGCCAGCAGCCCCCGGTCGGAGGGGGGAAATGAAAAACTGTTTTTT
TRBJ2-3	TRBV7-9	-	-	CASSSVRLNDPQYF	TGTGCCAGCAGCTCCGTCCGGTTGAACGATCCGCAGTATTTT
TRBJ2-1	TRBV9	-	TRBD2	CASSVGRSSGLSSYNEQFF	TGTGCCAGCAGCGTAGGTCGCTCTAGCGGGCTAAGCTCCTACAATGAGCAGTTCTTC
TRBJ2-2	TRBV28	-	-	CASRGPGLNTGELFF	TGTGCCAGCAGGGGACCGGGACTTAACACCGGGGAGCTGTTTTTT
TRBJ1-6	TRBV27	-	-	CASSSAGPLPPLHF	TGTGCCAGCAGTTCCGCAGGCCCCTTACCGCCCCTCCACTTT
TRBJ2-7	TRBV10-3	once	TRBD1	CAISPGTEAHEQYF	TGTGCCATCAGTCCCGGGACAGAGGCCCACGAGCAGTACTTC
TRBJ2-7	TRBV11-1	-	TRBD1	CASSSLPGQGRRYRTYEQYF	TGTGCCAGCAGCTCACTACCGGGACAGGGGAGACGATATCGTACTTACGAGCAGTACTTC
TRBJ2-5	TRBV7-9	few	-	CASSLDVAGNQETQYF	TGTGCCAGCAGCTTAGATGTGGCGGGGAACCAAGAGACCCAGTACTTC
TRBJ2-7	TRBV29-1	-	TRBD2	CSVEVRSGGEFEQYF	TGCAGCGTTGAAGTACGGAGCGGGGGGGAGTTCGAGCAGTACTTC
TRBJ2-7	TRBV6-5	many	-	CASSPGVGEQYF	TGTGCCAGCAGTCCAGGGGTTGGCGAGCAGTACTTC
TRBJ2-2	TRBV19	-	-	CASSMWTFDTGELFF	TGTGCCAGTAGTATGTGGACATTTGACACCGGGGAGCTGTTTTTT
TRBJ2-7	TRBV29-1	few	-	CSVEMIFGEAYEQYF	TGCAGCGTTGAGATGATCTTCGGGGAAGCCTACGAGCAGTACTTC
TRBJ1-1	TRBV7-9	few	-	CASGISVDEAFF	TGTGCCAGCGGCATTTCGGTCGATGAAGCTTTCTTT
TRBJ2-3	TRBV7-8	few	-	CASSSHTGTDTQYF	TGTGCCAGCAGCTCACACACCGGCACAGATACGCAGTATTTT
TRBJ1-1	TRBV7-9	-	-	CASSLGTRVTEAFF	TGTGCCAGCAGCTTGGGGACCCGGGTTACTGAAGCTTTCTTT
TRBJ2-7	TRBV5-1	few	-	CASSRGSDEQYF	TGCGCCAGCAGCAGAGGGTCCGACGAGCAGTACTTC
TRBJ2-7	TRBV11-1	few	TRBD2	CASSSQLGLAGEGDEQYF	TGTGCCAGCAGCTCCCAACTCGGACTAGCGGGAGAAGGGGACGAGCAGTACTTC
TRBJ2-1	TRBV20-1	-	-	CSASGLFYNEQFF	TGCAGTGCTAGCGGTCTTTTCTACAATGAGCAGTTCTTC
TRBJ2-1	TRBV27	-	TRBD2	CASSPGLAGGREQFF	TGTGCCAGCAGCCCAGGACTAGCGGGGGGGCGCGAGCAGTTCTTC
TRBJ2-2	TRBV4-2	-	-	CASSQVSGGNTGELFF	TGTGCCAGCAGCCAAGTCTCCGGGGGAAACACCGGGGAGCTGTTTTTT
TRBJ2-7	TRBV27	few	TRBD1	CASSLFTDREHEQYF	TGTGCCAGCAGTTTATTCACCGACAGGGAACACGAGCAGTACTTC
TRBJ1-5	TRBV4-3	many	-	CASSQALVAGYQPQHF	TGCGCCAGCAGCCAAGCGTTGGTGGCAGGGTATCAGCCCCAGCATTTT
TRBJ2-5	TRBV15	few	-	CATSRDRAGALQETQYF	TGTGCCACCAGCAGAGATCGGGCAGGGGCACTCCAAGAGACCCAGTACTTC
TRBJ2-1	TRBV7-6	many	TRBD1	CASSLATGGSTYNEQFF	TGTGCCAGCAGCTTAGCCACAGGGGGTTCTACTTACAATGAGCAGTTCTTC
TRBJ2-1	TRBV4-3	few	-	CASSQDGMRPYNEQFF	TGCGCCAGCAGCCAAGATGGCATGCGCCCCTACAATGAGCAGTTCTTC
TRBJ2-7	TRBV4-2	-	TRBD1	CASSQEGQGAYEQYF	TGTGCCAGCAGCCAAGAAGGGCAGGGGGCCTACGAGCAGTACTTC
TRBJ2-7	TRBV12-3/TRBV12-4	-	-	CASSLWRGWYEQYF	TGTGCCAGCAGTTTGTGGAGGGGGTGGTACGAGCAGTACTTC
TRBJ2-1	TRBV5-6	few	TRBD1	CASSLGTGGGSYNEQFF	TGTGCCAGCAGCTTGGGGACAGGGGGCGGCTCCTACAATGAGCAGTTCTTC
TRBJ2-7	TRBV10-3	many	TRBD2	CAISESRGSGSYEQYF	TGTGCCATCAGTGAGTCGCGGGGTAGCGGGTCCTACGAGCAGTACTTC
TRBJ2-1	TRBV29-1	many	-	CSVEDLGEQFF	TGCAGCGTTGAAGATCTTGGTGAGCAGTTCTTC
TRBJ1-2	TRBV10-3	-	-	CAISAPRMGPGGYTF	TGTGCCATCAGTGCTCCACGGATGGGACCGGGGGGCTACACCTTC
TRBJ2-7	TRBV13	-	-	CASSSGRRSSYEQYF	TGTGCCAGCAGCAGCGGACGGCGAAGCTCCTACGAGCAGTACTTC
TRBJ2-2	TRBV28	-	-	CASSFPAEGTGELFF	TGTGCCAGCAGTTTCCCCGCGGAGGGTACCGGGGAGCTGTTTTTT
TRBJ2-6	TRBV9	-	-	CASSHRTGANVLTF	TGTGCCAGCAGCCACCGGACTGGGGCCAACGTCCTGACTTTC
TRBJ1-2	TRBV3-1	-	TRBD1	CASSQDTATGTNYGYTF	TGTGCCAGCTCCCAAGATACGGCGACAGGGACTAACTATGGCTACACCTTC
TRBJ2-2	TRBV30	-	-	CAWSVRYAGELFF	TGTGCCTGGAGTGTACGGTACGCCGGGGAGCTGTTTTTT
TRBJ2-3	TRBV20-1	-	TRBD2	CSASSSGVNTDTQYF	TGCAGTGCTAGTTCTAGCGGGGTGAACACAGATACGCAGTATTTT
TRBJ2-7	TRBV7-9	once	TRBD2	CASSLRRGASYEQYF	TGTGCCAGCAGCTTAAGGCGGGGGGCCTCCTACGAGCAGTACTTC
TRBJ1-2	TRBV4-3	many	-	CASSPETDTNYGYTF	TGCGCCAGCAGCCCAGAGACAGACACTAACTATGGCTACACCTTC
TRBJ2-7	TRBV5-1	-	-	CASSFTGAGIYEQYF	TGCGCCAGCAGCTTTACAGGGGCGGGGATTTACGAGCAGTACTTC
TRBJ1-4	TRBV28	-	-	CASSRQALNEKLFF	TGTGCCAGCAGTCGACAGGCCCTTAATGAAAAACTGTTTTTT
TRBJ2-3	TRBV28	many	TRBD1	CASSSGTGGTDTQYF	TGTGCCAGCAGTTCCGGGACAGGGGGAACAGATACGCAGTATTTT
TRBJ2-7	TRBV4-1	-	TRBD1	CASSQSRQGPYEQYF	TGCGCCAGCAGCCAATCCCGACAGGGGCCATACGAGCAGTACTTC
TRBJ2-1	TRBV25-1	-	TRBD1	CAMGPGQAAYNEQFF	TGTGCCATGGGCCCGGGACAGGCGGCCTACAATGAGCAGTTCTTC
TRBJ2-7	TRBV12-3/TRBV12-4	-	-	CASSLLGRGSGEQYF	TGTGCCAGCAGTTTATTAGGACGGGGGAGTGGAGAGCAGTACTTC
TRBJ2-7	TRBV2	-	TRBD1	CASSGAEGAPYEQYF	TGTGCCAGCAGTGGGGCTGAGGGGGCCCCCTACGAGCAGTACTTC
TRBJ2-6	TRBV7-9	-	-	CASSILQGPGANVLTF	TGTGCCAGCAGCATACTCCAGGGCCCTGGGGCCAACGTCCTGACTTTC
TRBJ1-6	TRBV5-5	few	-	CASSLGQNHNSPLHF	TGTGCCAGCAGCTTGGGACAGAACCATAATTCACCCCTCCACTTT
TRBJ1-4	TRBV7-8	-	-	CASSLEPRGNEKLFF	TGTGCCAGCAGCTTAGAGCCCCGGGGGAATGAAAAACTGTTTTTT
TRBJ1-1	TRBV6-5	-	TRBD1	CASSTTGGEAFF	TGTGCCAGCAGTACGACAGGGGGCGAAGCTTTCTTT